This TCR beta chain was identified in a study of a mutant IDH1 vaccine in newly diagnosed glioma. Broader study findings: A vaccine-induced immune response developed in about 93% of the patients.

Libraries were prepared by immunoSEQ multiplex PCR; TCRdb keeps only in-frame clonotypes and omits some of them. The sample lists 50,000 to 70,000 clones, 74% occurring once. The time point: week 35, safety follow-up. Every single dose of the vaccine, 300 ug of mutant IDH1 20-mer peptide, came with topical imiquimod. Patients underwent eight vaccinations, which took place in weeks 1, 3, 5, 7, 11, 15, 19 and 23. This clone was observed a single time. Its antigen is not identified. Trimming removed 0 bases from V and 3 bases from J; junction bases left unmatched: 5. The CDR3 runs to 15 residues. The germline gives CDR1 GTSNPN, CDR2 SVGIG (reference sequence).

The sample was PBMCs, taken from a glioma patient whose treatment included an IDH1 peptide vaccine. The chain employs TRBV30 and TRBJ1-5, with 7 bases fitting TRBD1. This receptor was identified in a man aged 50-59 years with glioma. The CDR3 reads CAWSVLTGDNQPQHF. As DNA, the CDR3 is TGTGCCTGGAGTGTACTCACAGGGGACAATCAGCCCCAGCATTTT.